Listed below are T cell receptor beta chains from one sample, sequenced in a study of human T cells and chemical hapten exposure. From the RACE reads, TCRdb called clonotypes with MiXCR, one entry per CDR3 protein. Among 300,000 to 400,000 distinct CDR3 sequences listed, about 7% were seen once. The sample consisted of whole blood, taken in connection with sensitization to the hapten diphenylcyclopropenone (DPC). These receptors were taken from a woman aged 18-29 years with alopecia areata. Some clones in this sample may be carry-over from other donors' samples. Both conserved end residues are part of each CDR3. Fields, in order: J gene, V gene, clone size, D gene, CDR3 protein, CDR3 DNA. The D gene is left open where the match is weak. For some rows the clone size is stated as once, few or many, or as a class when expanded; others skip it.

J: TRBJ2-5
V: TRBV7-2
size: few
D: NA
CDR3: CASSLARTTQETQYF
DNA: TGTGCCAGCAGCTTAGCGCGGACTACCCAAGAGACCCAGTACTTC

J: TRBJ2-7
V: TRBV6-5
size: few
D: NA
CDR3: CASSYSLRAHEQYF
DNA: TGTGCCAGCAGTTACTCATTAAGGGCTCACGAGCAGTACTTC

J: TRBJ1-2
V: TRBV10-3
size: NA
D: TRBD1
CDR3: CAISARGQNYGYTF
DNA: TGTGCCATCAGTGCCCGGGGACAGAACTATGGCTACACCTTC

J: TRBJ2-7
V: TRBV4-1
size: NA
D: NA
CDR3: CASSQGFGRSASYEQYF
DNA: TGCGCCAGCAGTCAAGGCTTCGGACGAAGCGCCTCCTACGAGCAGTACTTC

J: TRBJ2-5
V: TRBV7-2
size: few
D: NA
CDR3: CASSLNFPETQYF
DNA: TGTGCCAGCAGCTTAAATTTTCCAGAGACCCAGTACTTC

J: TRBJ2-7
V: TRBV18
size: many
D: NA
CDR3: CASSPYQDGTYEQYF
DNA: TGTGCCAGCTCACCTTACCAGGACGGAACCTACGAGCAGTACTTC

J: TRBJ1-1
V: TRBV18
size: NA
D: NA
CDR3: CASSSQRGGRIETEAFF
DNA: TGTGCCAGCTCGTCCCAGCGGGGGGGAAGGATCGAGACTGAAGCTTTCTTT

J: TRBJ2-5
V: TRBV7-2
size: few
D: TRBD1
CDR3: CASSSTGTAQQETQYF
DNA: TGTGCCAGCAGCTCCACCGGGACAGCCCAACAAGAGACCCAGTACTTC

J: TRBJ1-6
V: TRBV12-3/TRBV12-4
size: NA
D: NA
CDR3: CASSLTGKNSPLHF
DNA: TGTGCCAGCAGTTTAACAGGGAAGAATTCACCCCTCCACTTT

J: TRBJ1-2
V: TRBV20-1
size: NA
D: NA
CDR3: CSARGQTGGGYTF
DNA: TGCAGTGCTAGAGGACAGACAGGCGGTGGCTACACCTTC

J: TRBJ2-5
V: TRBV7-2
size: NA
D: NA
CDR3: CASSRMGETQYF
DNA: TGTGCCAGCAGCCGGATGGGAGAGACCCAGTACTTC

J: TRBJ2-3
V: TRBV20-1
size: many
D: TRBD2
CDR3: CSAFGRGATDTQYF
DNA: TGCAGTGCTTTCGGGCGGGGGGCAACAGATACGCAGTATTTT

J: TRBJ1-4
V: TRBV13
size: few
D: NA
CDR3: CASRSQPGEKLFF
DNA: TGTGCCAGCAGGAGTCAGCCCGGAGAAAAACTGTTTTTT

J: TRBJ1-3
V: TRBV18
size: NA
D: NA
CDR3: CASSPPGNTIYF
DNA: TGTGCCAGCTCACCTCCTGGAAACACCATATATTTT

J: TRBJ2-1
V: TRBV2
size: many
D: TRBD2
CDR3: CASFSSGGYNEQFF
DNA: TGTGCCAGCTTTTCTAGCGGGGGTTACAATGAGCAGTTCTTC

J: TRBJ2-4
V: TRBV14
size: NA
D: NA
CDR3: CASSQAGLRDGKNIQYF
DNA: TGTGCCAGCAGCCAAGCGGGGCTCCGGGACGGCAAAAACATTCAGTACTTC

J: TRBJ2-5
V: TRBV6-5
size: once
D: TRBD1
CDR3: CTSSYTWTGSEETQYF
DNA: TGTACCAGCAGTTACACCTGGACAGGGTCGGAAGAGACCCAGTACTTC

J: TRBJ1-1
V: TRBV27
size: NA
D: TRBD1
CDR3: CASSLTGGSDTEAFF
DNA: TGTGCCAGCAGTTTAACAGGGGGCTCCGACACTGAAGCTTTCTTT

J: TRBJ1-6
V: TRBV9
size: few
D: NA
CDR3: CASTPNNQGGNSPLHF
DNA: TGTGCCAGCACCCCCAATAACCAGGGTGGCAATTCACCCCTCCACTTT

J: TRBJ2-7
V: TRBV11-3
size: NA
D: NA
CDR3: CASSLGGSLGDEQYF
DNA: TGTGCCAGCAGCTTAGGAGGGTCCTTAGGGGACGAGCAGTACTTC

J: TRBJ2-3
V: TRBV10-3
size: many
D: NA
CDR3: CAISEGRGPTDTQYF
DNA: TGTGCCATCAGTGAGGGGCGGGGGCCCACAGATACGCAGTATTTT

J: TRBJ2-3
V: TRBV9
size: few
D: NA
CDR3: CASSTMGPDTQYF
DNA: TGTGCCAGCAGTACGATGGGTCCAGATACGCAGTATTTT

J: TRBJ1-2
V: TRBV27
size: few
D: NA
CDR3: CASRAVRGIYYGYTF
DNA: TGTGCCAGCCGAGCCGTCAGGGGAATCTACTATGGCTACACCTTC

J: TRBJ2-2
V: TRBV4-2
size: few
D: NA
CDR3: CASSQEGLAGELFF
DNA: TGTGCCAGCAGCCAAGAAGGGCTAGCGGGGGAGCTGTTTTTT

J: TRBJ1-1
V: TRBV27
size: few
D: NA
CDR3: CASSLRQTNTEAFF
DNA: TGTGCCAGCAGTTTGAGACAGACCAACACTGAAGCTTTCTTT

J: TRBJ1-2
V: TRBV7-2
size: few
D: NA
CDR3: CASSFMEDGYTF
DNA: TGTGCCAGCAGCTTCATGGAGGATGGCTACACCTTC

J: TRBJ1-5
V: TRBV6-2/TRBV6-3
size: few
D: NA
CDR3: CASSSLNGRPQHF
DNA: TGTGCCAGCAGCTCCTTGAATGGGAGGCCCCAGCATTTT

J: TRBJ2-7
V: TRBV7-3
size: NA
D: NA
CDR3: CASSNQVTGRQYF
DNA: TGTGCCAGCAGCAACCAAGTCACGGGACGGCAGTACTTC

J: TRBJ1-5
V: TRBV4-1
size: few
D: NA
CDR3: CASSQGHAGIQPQHF
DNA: TGCGCCAGCAGCCAAGGGCACGCAGGGATCCAGCCCCAGCATTTT

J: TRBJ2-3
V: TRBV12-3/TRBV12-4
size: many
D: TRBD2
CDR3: CASSQSGGDTQYF
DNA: TGTGCCAGCAGCCAAAGCGGGGGAGATACGCAGTATTTT

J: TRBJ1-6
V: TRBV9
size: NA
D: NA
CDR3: CASSVDVGYSPLHF
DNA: TGTGCCAGCAGCGTAGATGTAGGTTATTCACCCCTCCACTTT

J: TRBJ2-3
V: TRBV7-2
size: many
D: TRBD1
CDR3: CATNRQGAWDTQYF
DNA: TGTGCCACCAACCGGCAGGGGGCATGGGATACGCAGTATTTT

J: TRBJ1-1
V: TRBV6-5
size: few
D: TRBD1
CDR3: CASSLQGAAFF
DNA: TGTGCCAGCAGTTTACAGGGGGCTGCTTTCTTT

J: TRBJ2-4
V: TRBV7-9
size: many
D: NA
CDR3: CASSSHGGSELVAKNIQYF
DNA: TGTGCCAGCAGCTCTCACGGCGGTAGCGAACTCGTAGCCAAAAACATTCAGTACTTC

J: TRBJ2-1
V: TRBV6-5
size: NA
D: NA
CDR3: CASRSPRDGPYNEQFF
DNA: TGTGCCAGCAGATCACCTAGGGACGGACCCTACAATGAGCAGTTCTTC

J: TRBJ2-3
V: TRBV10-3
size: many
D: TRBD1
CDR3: CAISEFVRGTDTQYF
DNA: TGTGCCATCAGTGAGTTTGTCAGGGGGACAGATACGCAGTATTTT

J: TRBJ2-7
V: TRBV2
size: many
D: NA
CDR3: CASSDLSRGYEQYF
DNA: TGTGCCAGCAGTGACCTAAGTCGGGGGTACGAGCAGTACTTC

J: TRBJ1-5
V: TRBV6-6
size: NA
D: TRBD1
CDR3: CASSPRTGNNQPQHF
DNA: TGCGCCAGCAGTCCCCGGACAGGGAACAATCAGCCCCAGCATTTT

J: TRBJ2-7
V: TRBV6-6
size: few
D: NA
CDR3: CASSHNSAGSEQYF
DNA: TGTGCCAGCAGCCATAACTCGGCAGGGTCGGAGCAGTACTTC

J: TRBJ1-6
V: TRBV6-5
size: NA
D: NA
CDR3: CASSPTAGVKNSPLHF
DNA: TGTGCCAGCAGCCCGACAGCGGGGGTAAAGAATTCACCCCTCCACTTT

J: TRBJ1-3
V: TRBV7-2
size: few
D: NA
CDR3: CASSSISGNTIYF
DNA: TGTGCCAGCAGCTCTATCTCTGGAAACACCATATATTTT

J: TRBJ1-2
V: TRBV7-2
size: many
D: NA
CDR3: CASSLAIRNLLANYGYTF
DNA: TGTGCCAGCAGCTTAGCCATCAGGAATTTATTAGCTAACTATGGCTACACCTTC

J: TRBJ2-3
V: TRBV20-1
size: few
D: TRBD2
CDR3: CSARDYITDTQYF
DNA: TGCAGTGCCCGGGACTACATCACAGATACGCAGTATTTT

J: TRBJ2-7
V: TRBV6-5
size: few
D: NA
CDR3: CASSYTQGFEQYF
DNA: TGTGCCAGCAGTTACACGCAGGGTTTCGAGCAGTACTTC

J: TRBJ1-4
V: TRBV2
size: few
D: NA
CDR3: CAARATEGSTNEKLFF
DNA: TGTGCCGCCCGGGCCACCGAGGGGTCAACTAATGAAAAACTGTTTTTT

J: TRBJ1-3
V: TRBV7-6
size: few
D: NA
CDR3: CASSLDYKQGLAGNTIYF
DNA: TGTGCCAGCAGCTTAGACTATAAGCAGGGTCTTGCCGGAAACACCATATATTTT

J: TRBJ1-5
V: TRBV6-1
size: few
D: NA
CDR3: CASMIQGNQPQHF
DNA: TGTGCCAGCATGATACAAGGCAATCAGCCCCAGCATTTT